This T cell receptor (beta chain) was captured by sequencing in a study of blood T cell repertoires in COVID-19. Repertoires were generated with immunoSEQ multiplex PCR, while TCRdb's copy carries only in-frame clones and drops some. Here the sample spans 100,000 or so clones, less than 85% being singletons. The CDR3 extends over 14 amino acids. Germline CDR1 reads LGHDT; CDR2 reads YNNKEL (reference sequence). J lost 8 bases, V lost 5 bases, and 4 bases had no gene match. This receptor was obtained from a woman between 65 and 79 years old with active or convalescent COVID-19. The genes are TRBV3-1 (or the pseudogene TRBV3-2) and TRBJ1-4; 11 positions agree with TRBD1. Sequences were obtained from peripheral blood. The CDR3 DNA reads TGTGCCAGCAGCGGGTGGACAGGGGGCGAAAAACTGTTTTTT. This codes for CASSGWTGGEKLFF.